This T cell receptor beta chain comes out of a study of blood T cell repertoires in COVID-19. Study details: Spain, Italy and the United States supplied samples that represented acute and convalescent COVID-19.

The germline V and J ends were trimmed by 9 bases and 6 bases, with 3 bases remaining between them. This CDR3 comprises 8 residues. Per germline, CDR1 MNHEY and CDR2 SMNVEV (reference sequence). Data came from immunoSEQ multiplex PCR; TCRdb stores just in-frame clones and leaves some out. The sample has a few hundred thousand clones; around 90% are singletons. Sample: peripheral blood. This sequence joins TRBV27 and TRBJ2-7; D is unclear. This TCR was sampled from a man between 60 and 75 years old who had recovered from COVID-19. The CDR3 coding sequence is TGTGCCAGTCTCGAGCAGTACTTC. Translating it yields CASLEQYF.